These T cell receptor beta chains were read from a single sample in a study of blood T cell repertoires in COVID-19. The method was immunoSEQ multiplex PCR; TCRdb's version includes in-frame clones alone and lacks a portion of them. The sample carries a few hundred thousand clones, nearly 90% recorded once. Sequencing was carried out using peripheral blood. Source of these receptors: a woman younger than 45 with acute or convalescent COVID-19. Each CDR3 is given with its conserved first and last residue. D genes are given only for firm matches. Size values are once, few and many counts, or a class for expanded clones, and some rows have none.

cdr3_length	v_call	j_call	clone_size	d_call	cdr3_nt	cdr3_aa
16	TRBV7-3	TRBJ2-3	-	TRBD2	TGTGCCAGCAGCTCGGGAGGGACTAGCGGGGCTATACAGCAGTATTTT	CASSSGGTSGAIQQYF
13	TRBV5-1	TRBJ2-7	few	-	TGCGCCAGCATGATGAGCGACTCCTACGAGCAGTACTTC	CASMMSDSYEQYF
14	TRBV21-1	TRBJ1-2	-	-	TGTGCCAGCAGCAAAGTTCGGGGGGCCTATGGCTACACCTTC	CASSKVRGAYGYTF
11	TRBV7-9	TRBJ2-7	once	-	TGTGCCAGCACCGATGGACAGAAGCAGTACTTC	CASTDGQKQYF
16	TRBV5-4	TRBJ2-3	-	-	TGTGCCAGCAGCCCGGGACACACTAGCGGCACAGATACGCAGTATTTT	CASSPGHTSGTDTQYF
15	TRBV19	TRBJ2-1	-	TRBD2	TGTGCCAGTAGTATGGGACTCGGGGGGAGATTTAGTCCCCTCTTC	CASSMGLGGRFSPLF
13	TRBV6-2/TRBV6-3	TRBJ2-2	once	-	TGTGCCAGCAGCCTCGGGGTACCGGGGGAGCTGTTTTTT	CASSLGVPGELFF
17	TRBV14	TRBJ2-1	-	TRBD2	TGTGCCAGCAGCCAGACAATAGGGACTAGCGGGACGAATGAGCAGTTCTTC	CASSQTIGTSGTNEQFF
14	TRBV7-3	TRBJ2-3	-	TRBD2	TGTGCCAGCAGCTTAGCGGGAGGCACAGATACGCAGTATTTT	CASSLAGGTDTQYF
16	TRBV6-5	TRBJ2-5	-	-	TGTGCCAGCAGTTACTCTCGGGGGACCGGGCAAGAGACCCAGTACTTC	CASSYSRGTGQETQYF
16	TRBV5-1	TRBJ2-1	-	TRBD2	TGCGCCAGCAGCTTGGGAGGGGAGCGGGAGGGCCGGGTCCAGTTCTTC	CASSLGGEREGRVQFF
16	TRBV14	TRBJ2-5	-	TRBD2	TGTGCCAGCAGCCACTTTGGACTAGCGGAGAAAGAGACCCAGTACTTC	CASSHFGLAEKETQYF
18	TRBV7-9	TRBJ1-5	-	TRBD1	TGTGCCAGCAGCTTAGCGGGACAGGGGTTTAGGGGCAATCAGCCCCAGCATTTT	CASSLAGQGFRGNQPQHF
15	TRBV7-3	TRBJ2-3	-	-	TGTGCCAGCAGCCTGAGGGCAGCTAACCCAGATACGCAGTATTTT	CASSLRAANPDTQYF
16	TRBV4-3	TRBJ1-1	few	-	TGCGCCAGCAGCCAAGATATAAGGGGGGGGAACACTGAAGCTTTCTTT	CASSQDIRGGNTEAFF
19	TRBV7-9	TRBJ2-7	-	TRBD2	TGTGCCAGCAGCTTAACTCTAGCGGGAGTACTATCCAGCTCCTACGAGCAGTACTTC	CASSLTLAGVLSSSYEQYF
14	TRBV10-1	TRBJ2-1	-	TRBD2	TGCGCCAGCAGTGTTAGCGGGGTTTACAATGAGCAGTTCTTC	CASSVSGVYNEQFF
18	TRBV19	TRBJ2-3	-	TRBD2	TGTGCCAGTAGTATAGATAATCGGGGGGGGCTTCGTACAGATACGCAGTATTTT	CASSIDNRGGLRTDTQYF
18	TRBV7-3	TRBJ2-1	-	TRBD2	TGTGCCAGCAGCTTAACAGGAGCGGGGGGAATCTCCTACAATGAGCAGTTCTTC	CASSLTGAGGISYNEQFF
16	TRBV7-3	TRBJ2-2	-	-	TGTGCCAGCAGCGTGAGGAGCAGGGCGAACACCGGGGAGCTGTTTTTT	CASSVRSRANTGELFF
12	TRBV12-3/TRBV12-4	TRBJ2-1	-	-	TGTGCCAGCAGTTTTTGGGGCGATGAGCAGTTCTTC	CASSFWGDEQFF
14	TRBV6-5	TRBJ1-6	-	-	TGTGCCAGCATTCTTGGGGCGAGGAATTCACCCCTCCACTTT	CASILGARNSPLHF
18	TRBV4-1	TRBJ1-5	-	TRBD1	TGCGCCAGCAGCCAAGAAAGACAGGGCAGTGGCGTGCATCAGCCCCAGCATTTT	CASSQERQGSGVHQPQHF
16	TRBV5-4	TRBJ2-7	once	TRBD1	TGTGCCAGCAGCCAACCGGGACAGGGGACATTCCACGAGCAGTACTTC	CASSQPGQGTFHEQYF
15	TRBV30	TRBJ2-1	-	-	TGTGCCTGGAGTCAACAGGAGGGACTCCGGCCTGAGCAGTTCTTC	CAWSQQEGLRPEQFF
16	TRBV3-1/TRBV3-2	TRBJ1-2	-	TRBD1	TGTGCCAGCAGCCAAGGGGAGGTTCCAGGGGGCTATGGCTACACCTTC	CASSQGEVPGGYGYTF
13	TRBV15	TRBJ2-5	-	TRBD2	TGTGCCACCCGACTAGCGGGAGTAGAGACCCAGTACTTC	CATRLAGVETQYF
15	TRBV7-9	TRBJ2-7	-	-	TGTGCCAGCAGCCCCGAGAACCTAACTCCCTACGAGCAGTACTTC	CASSPENLTPYEQYF
17	TRBV10-2	TRBJ2-7	-	TRBD2	TGCGCCAGCAGTCCCGGGGTGGGTAGCGGGAGTAAGTACGAGCAGTACTTC	CASSPGVGSGSKYEQYF